This TCR beta chain was sequenced in a study of shared clonotypes between healthy human individuals. About this clone: Its antigen is not identified.

Free of recent acute infections or vaccinations, the donors were healthy HIV-negative adults. The CDR3 is 13 amino acids. The germline V gene encodes CDR1 SQVTM and CDR2 ANQGSEA. Trimming removed 4 bases from V and 1 base from J, with 9 bases in between. At a deep level, the assay was run. Here immunoSEQ multiplex PCR was the method, and the copy in TCRdb shows in-frame clones only, minus some. The table lists about 1.1 million clones, around three quarters of them singletons, with around 0.47% in the top ten. Study results and caveats: Against clonotypes common to all four donors, non-shared ones had lower generation probabilities.

The chain employs TRBV29-1 and TRBJ2-3, with D possibly called TRBD1 or TRBD2 (5 bases each). Material: memory CD4+ T cells from PBMCs. The subset denotes: CD45RA-negative fraction. This TCR came from a man in his late teens or twenties in good health. Some clones in this sample may be carry-over from other donors' samples. CDR3: CSVASRGTDTQYF. CDR3 coding DNA: TGCAGCGTTGCTAGCAGGGGCACAGATACGCAGTATTTT.